This T cell receptor (beta chain) emerged from a study of a mutant IDH1 vaccine in newly diagnosed glioma. Study context: Investigators started vaccination 4-6 weeks after radiotherapy alone, or with temozolomide cycles. Held at week 35, visit V12 was the safety follow-up, and visit V13 followed at week 47. Patients previously underwent radiotherapy, temozolomide, or both, and most underwent both.

Time point in this sample: week 35, safety follow-up. Vaccinated patients received 300 ug of mutant IDH1 20-mer peptide per dose, with topical imiquimod. Clones were read by immunoSEQ multiplex PCR, and TCRdb kept only the in-frame ones, dropping some. The profile covers roughly 49,000 clones, with over 80% appearing a single time and about 2.3% taken by the ten largest. Of note for this clone: Its antigen remains unidentified.

Study-wide findings and caveats: Changes to the top peripheral T cell clonotypes appeared unrelated to pseudoprogression.

The CDR3 runs 14 residues. Trimming pared 7 bases from V and 2 bases from J, leaving 15 bases between. Per the germline V gene, CDR1 is LNHNV and CDR2 is YYDKDF (reference sequence). The material sequenced was PBMCs, taken from a glioma patient whose treatment included an IDH1 peptide vaccine. V is TRBV15 and J is TRBJ2-7; perhaps TRBD1 as D (6 bases). The receptor comes from a man aged 50-60 years with glioma. In DNA form, the CDR3 reads TGTGCCACCACTTCCGGGACACCGCCCTACGAGCAGTACTTC. It yields the protein CATTSGTPPYEQYF.